Following are 14 T cell receptor beta chains from one sample sequenced in a study of blood T cells in healthy people across ages. Then a second PCR, running about 7 to 11 cycles, was carried out with a sample-barcoded 5' primer and a J-beta primer mix. Each CDR3 protein gets one entry after TCRdb re-called the 5' RACE reads with MiXCR. Among 630,000 or so distinct CDR3 sequences, about 30% were seen once, and the ten largest hold just over 15%. What was sequenced was blood. The receptor set was obtained from a woman aged 80 or older in good health.

This clonotype has a single count. The rearrangement uses TRBV2 and TRBJ1-2, with D unclear. The V gene's germline CDR1 is SNHLY and CDR2 FYNNEI. V lost 0 bases to trimming and J lost 7 bases, with 9 bases between them. CDR3 length: 13 residues. The CDR3 nucleotides read TGTGCCAGCAGTGAAGCAGGGAGGACTGGCTACACCTTC. It translates to CASSEAGRTGYTF.

This clonotype was seen repeatedly, ten times or more. The chain employs TRBV28 and TRBJ2-7, with D possibly TRBD2 on 5 matching bases. V was pared by 1 base and J by 4 bases, with 11 bases between. The CDR3 extends over 14 amino acids. The germline V gene encodes CDR1 MDHEN and CDR2 SYDVKM. The CDR3 sequence is CASSLSGPGYEQYF. In nucleotides, the CDR3 is TGTGCCAGCAGTTTATCGGGTCCGGGATACGAGCAGTACTTC.

The rearrangement links TRBV7-2 to TRBJ2-3; TRBD2 is a possible D gene (6 bases). The V gene's germline CDR1 is SGHTA and CDR2 FQGNSA. V shed 5 bases and J shed 2 bases, with 17 bases lying between them. The CDR3 is made up of 16 amino acids. CDR3 sequence: CASSPHLAGYTDTQYF. The CDR3 DNA sequence: TGTGCCAGCAGCCCCCACTTGGCGGGGTACACAGATACGCAGTATTTT.

Regarding this clonotype: A much larger clone sits a single nucleotide away, making a read error possible. This chain connects TRBV5-1 to TRBJ1-4; a weak D match, TRBD1 (5 bases). Germline V gives CDR1 SGHRS, CDR2 YFSETQ. The CDR3 extends over 14 amino acids. The CDR3 DNA reads as TGCGCCAGCAGCTTGTCGGGGGTTGAGGAAAAACCGTTTTTT. Protein product: CASSLSGVEEKPFF.

This clonotype was found many times. The genes are TRBV14 and TRBJ1-5, with D unclear. V lost 2 bases to trimming and J lost 3 bases, with 5 bases between them. Germline loops: CDR1 SGHDN, CDR2 FVKESK. CDR3 size: 13 residues. The CDR3, as DNA: TGTGCCAGCAGCCAATGGGACAATCAGCCCCAGCATTTT. As protein: CASSQWDNQPQHF.

This clonotype was seen a handful of times. The chain carries TRBV29-1 and TRBJ1-2; D gene ambiguous. The CDR3 length is 14 residues. The V gene lost 4 bases and the J gene lost 7 bases, with 19 bases spanning the gap. Germline assignment: CDR1 SQVTM and CDR2 ANQGSEA. CDR3 DNA sequence: TGCAGCGTTGGACAAAACCACCCTGAAGGTGGCTACACCTTC. Its protein is CSVGQNHPEGGYTF.

The chain uses TRBV29-1 and TRBJ2-4; D might be TRBD1 (5 bases). Germline lookup yields CDR1 SQVTM and CDR2 ANQGSEA. The CDR3 is 12 residues long. The V end lost 3 bases, the J end lost 10 bases, and 13 bases lay between the germline ends. The CDR3 is CSVEDTGLIQYF. CDR3 nucleotides: TGCAGCGTTGAGGACACGGGTCTGATTCAGTACTTC.

This clonotype was detected ten times or more. An end of the junction does not agree with germline; a read error may underlie this. This sequence joins TRBV12-3 or TRBV12-4 and TRBJ2-1; D remains unclear. There are 14 residues in the CDR3. This CDR3 is CASSELRSSNEQFF. The CDR3 bases are TGTGCCAGCAGTGAACTCAGGTCCTCCAATGAGCAGTTCTTC.

This clonotype was seen many times. This chain joins TRBV29-1 and TRBJ2-7; TRBD2 aligns across 7 bases. The CDR3 length is 11 residues. Germline V gene sequence: CDR1 SQVTM, CDR2 ANQGSEA. After removal of 7 bases from V and 2 bases from J, the junction contained 2 bases not matched to a gene. The CDR3 nucleotides are TGCAGCGCCAGCGGGACCTACGAGCAGTACTTC. It specifies CSASGTYEQYF.

The table lists this clonotype with many counts. This chain connects TRBV5-1 to TRBJ2-3, with D perhaps matching TRBD2 (6 bases). The CDR3 is 16 amino acids. The germline V gene encodes CDR1 SGHRS and CDR2 YFSETQ. The germline V and J ends were trimmed by 0 bases and 1 base, with 12 bases remaining between them. This chain's CDR3 is CASSLATLAGTDTQYF. The DNA of the CDR3 is TGCGCCAGCAGCTTGGCAACACTAGCAGGCACAGATACGCAGTATTTT.

This clonotype was recorded many times. The genes are TRBV6-2 or TRBV6-3 and TRBJ2-7; unclear D gene. Germline CDR1 and CDR2: MNHEY and SVGEGT. The V and J ends lost 11 bases and 2 bases respectively, with 16 bases between them. The CDR3 is made up of 13 amino acids. This CDR3 reads CAATEQNPYEQYF. The CDR3 nucleotides are TGTGCCGCAACCGAGCAGAATCCCTACGAGCAGTACTTC.

This clonotype appeared many times. The rearrangement joins TRBV4-1 to TRBJ2-5; D is possibly TRBD2 (5 bases). CDR1 MGHRA and CDR2 YSYEKL come from the germline V gene. CDR3 length: 13 amino acids. V was clipped by 0 bases and J by 5 bases, with 7 bases between them. The CDR3 reads CASSQDGVETQYF. CDR3 DNA: TGCGCCAGCAGCCAAGACGGGGTTGAGACCCAGTACTTC.

Turning to this clonotype: A much more abundant neighbour one base away suggests this may be a read error. CDR3 amino acids: CASSFSGVGYF. DNA of the CDR3: TGTGCCAGCAGCTTCTCGGGGGTCGGGTACTTC. The chain has TRBV28 and TRBJ2-5; weak D call: TRBD2 (6 bases). The V and J ends lost 6 bases and 13 bases respectively, with 15 bases between them. Germline assignment: CDR1 MDHEN and CDR2 SYDVKM. The length of the CDR3 is 11 residues.

The CDR3 spells CSARKQGRQETQYF. CDR3 nucleotides: TGCAGTGCTAGAAAACAGGGGAGACAAGAGACCCAGTACTTC. The V gene is TRBV20-1, the J gene TRBJ2-5; 7 bases map to TRBD1. V trimming: 2 bases; J trimming: 2 bases; junction bases outside the gene matches: 5. This CDR3 has 14 amino acids. Germline loops: CDR1 DFQATT, CDR2 SNEGSKA (reference sequence).